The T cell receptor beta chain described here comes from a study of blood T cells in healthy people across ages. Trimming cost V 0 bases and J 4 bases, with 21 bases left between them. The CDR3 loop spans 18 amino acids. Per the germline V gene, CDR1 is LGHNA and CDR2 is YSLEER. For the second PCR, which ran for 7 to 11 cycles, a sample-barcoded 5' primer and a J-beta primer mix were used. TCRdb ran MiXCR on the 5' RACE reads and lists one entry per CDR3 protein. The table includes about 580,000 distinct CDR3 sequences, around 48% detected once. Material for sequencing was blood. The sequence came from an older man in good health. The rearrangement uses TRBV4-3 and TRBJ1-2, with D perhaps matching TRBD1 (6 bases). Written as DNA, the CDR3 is TGCGCCAGCAGCCAAGATTTAGGGGGTAGGCGTGGCGGCTATGGCTACACCTTC. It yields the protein CASSQDLGGRRGGYGYTF.